This TCR beta chain came from a study of CD8+CD57+ T cells in acquired aplastic anemia. Study-wide context: On average, sorted CD4+ and CD8+ cells gave approximately 3.5 ug of DNA. Healthy donor CD4+ cell samples had a mean of roughly 9.8 million reads. Study observations and caveats: Patient and control CD8+ Simpson's diversity was not significantly different. Patients and controls shared twenty-nine CD8+ CDR3 sequences, highly expressed in patients.

From germline, CDR1 is SGDLS and CDR2 YYNGEE. CDR3 length equals 14 residues. Concerning this clonotype: Its antigen is unidentified. One junction end disagrees with the germline gene, perhaps due to a read error.

According to the study, genomic DNA was the template for TCR beta VDJ and CDR3 profiling. Via MiXCR, TCRdb re-called the reads, giving one row per CDR3 protein. The repertoire holds just over 400,000 distinct CDR3 sequences, with 65% to 75% as singletons. The receptor was derived from a human donor in good health, serving as a control. This chain connects TRBV9 to TRBJ2-7; perhaps TRBD2 as D (6 bases). The sample taken for sequencing was sorted CD4+, CD8+, or CD8+CD57+ T cells (not recorded which) from PBMCs. CDR3 sequence (DNA): TGTGCCAGCAGCGCGGTACGGAGGGACGTCGAGCGGAACTTC. Amino acid sequence: CASSAVRRDVERNF.